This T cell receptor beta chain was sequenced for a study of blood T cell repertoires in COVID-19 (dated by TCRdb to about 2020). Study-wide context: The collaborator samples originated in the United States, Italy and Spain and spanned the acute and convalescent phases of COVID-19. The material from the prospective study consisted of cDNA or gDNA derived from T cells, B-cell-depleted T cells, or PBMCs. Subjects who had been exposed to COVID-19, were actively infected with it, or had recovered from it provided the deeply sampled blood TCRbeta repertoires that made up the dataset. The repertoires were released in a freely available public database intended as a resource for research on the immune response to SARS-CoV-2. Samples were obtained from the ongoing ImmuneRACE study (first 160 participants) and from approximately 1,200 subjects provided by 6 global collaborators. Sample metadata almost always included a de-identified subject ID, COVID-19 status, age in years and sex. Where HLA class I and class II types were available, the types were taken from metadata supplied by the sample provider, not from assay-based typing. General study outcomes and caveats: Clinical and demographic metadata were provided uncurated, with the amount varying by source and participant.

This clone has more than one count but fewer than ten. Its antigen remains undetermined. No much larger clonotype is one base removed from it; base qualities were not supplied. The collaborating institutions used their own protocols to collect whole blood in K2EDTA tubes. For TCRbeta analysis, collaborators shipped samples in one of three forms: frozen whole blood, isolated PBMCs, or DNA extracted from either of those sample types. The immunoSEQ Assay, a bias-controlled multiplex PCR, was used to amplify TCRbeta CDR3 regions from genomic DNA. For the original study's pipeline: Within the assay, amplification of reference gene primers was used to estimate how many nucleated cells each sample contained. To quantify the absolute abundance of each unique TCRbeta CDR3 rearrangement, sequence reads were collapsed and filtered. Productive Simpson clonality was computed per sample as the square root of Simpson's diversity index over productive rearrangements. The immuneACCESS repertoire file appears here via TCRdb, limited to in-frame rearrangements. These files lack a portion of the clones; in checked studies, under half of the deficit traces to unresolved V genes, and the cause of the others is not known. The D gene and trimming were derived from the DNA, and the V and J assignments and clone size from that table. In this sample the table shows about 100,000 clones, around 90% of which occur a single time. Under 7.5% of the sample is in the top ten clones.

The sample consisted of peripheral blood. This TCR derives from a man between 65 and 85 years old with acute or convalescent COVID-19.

Here the CDR3 is given as CASSAVHHEQYF. The DNA sequence reads TGTGCCAGCAGTGCGGTTCACCACGAGCAGTACTTC. In this chain, TRBV3-1 (or the pseudogene TRBV3-2) is recombined with TRBJ2-7; the D segment cannot be called with confidence. Trimming costs V 6 bases and J 5 bases, and their ends lie 11 bases apart. The CDR3 covers 12 residues, taking in both the cysteine and the phenylalanine. Kept here is only the CDR3 DNA, which spans 36 bases and is read in frame from base 1. The germline V gene (reference sequence) gives CDR1 as LGHDT and CDR2 as YNNKEL.